The present TCR beta chain was sequenced within a study of blood T cell repertoires in COVID-19. Grouping used clinical history reported by participants in a survey and questionnaire. In Cohort 3, a recovered donor had either two negative PCRs, clearance, or symptom resolution. Data came from immunoSEQ multiplex PCR; TCRdb stores just in-frame clones and leaves some out. The sample contains about 300,000 clones, roughly 90% of which appear only once. Sequenced input: PBMCs or T cells enriched from blood (not recorded which). This clonotype was obtained from a man aged 55 to 70 who had recovered from COVID-19.

DNA for the CDR3: TGTGCCAGCAGCTTAATGCCTAGCGGGAGCGCCGGGGAGCTGTTTTTT. Amino acids: CASSLMPSGSAGELFF. This chain links TRBV7-3 with TRBJ2-2, with 10 positions matching TRBD2. Germline trimming cut 1 base from V and 6 bases from J; bases unmatched to any gene: 5. In germline, CDR1 is SGHTA, CDR2 FQGTGA. This CDR3 has 16 amino acids.